These 25 T cell receptor beta chains originate from one sample sequenced in a study of technical replicates of blood from four donors. Using immunoSEQ multiplex PCR, the repertoire was profiled, and TCRdb retains in-frame clones only, with some absent. The top ten hold about 0.4% of the sample, which has roughly 72,000 clones, 80% to 95% seen once. Sequenced: T cells isolated from PBMCs. These receptors came from a human donor in good health.

The chain joins TRBV6-1 to TRBJ2-1; 7 positions match TRBD2. Per the germline V gene, CDR1 is MNHNS and CDR2 is SASEGT. The ends lost 0 bases at V and 0 bases at J; junction bases unmatched: 14. The CDR3 length is 20 residues. The CDR3 region is CASSEAPAGVGLSSYNEQFF. CDR3 coding DNA: TGTGCCAGCAGTGAAGCGCCCGCGGGAGTCGGGCTCAGCTCCTACAATGAGCAGTTCTTC.

The chain employs TRBV5-1 and TRBJ2-7; 12 bases align to TRBD2. The CDR3 covers 17 residues. Germline loops: CDR1 SGHRS, CDR2 YFSETQ. V trimming: 4 bases; J trimming: 3 bases; junction bases outside the gene matches: 11. The CDR3: CASSLAGGAGTNYEQYF. CDR3 DNA sequence: TGCGCCAGCAGCCTAGCGGGAGGGGCTGGGACTAACTACGAGCAGTACTTC.

This clone occurred once. V and J are TRBV10-3 and TRBJ1-5; no clear D. CDR3 length: 17 amino acids. V dropped 0 bases and J dropped 3 bases, with 15 bases sitting between them. Per germline, CDR1 ENHRY and CDR2 SYGVKD. The CDR3 here is CAISESNSLADNQPQHF. The CDR3 DNA is TGTGCCATCAGTGAGTCGAATTCCCTGGCTGACAATCAGCCCCAGCATTTT.

This clone was recorded once. This rearrangement joins TRBV27 to TRBJ1-5; perhaps TRBD1 as D (6 bases). CDR1 and CDR2 (germline): MNHEY, SMNVEV (reference sequence). The V gene lost 5 bases and the J gene lost 4 bases, with 18 bases spanning the gap. This CDR3 region has 16 residues. CDR3: CASSLTGNRANQPQHF. CDR3 in DNA: TGTGCCAGCAGTCTTACAGGGAATAGGGCTAATCAGCCCCAGCATTTT.

This chain connects TRBV7-9 to TRBJ2-7, with 11 bases that match TRBD2. The CDR3 runs to 14 residues. Germline CDR1 SEHNR, CDR2 FQNEAQ (reference sequence). With V trimmed by 2 bases and J by 3 bases, 0 bases remained unmatched. The CDR3 is CASSLLAGGYEQYF. DNA of the CDR3: TGTGCCAGCAGCTTACTAGCGGGGGGCTACGAGCAGTACTTC.

The chain combines TRBV11-3 with TRBJ2-3, with a possible D match to TRBD1 (5 bases). The V gene's germline CDR1 is SGHNT and CDR2 YENEEA. Trimming removed 3 bases from V and 14 bases from J, with 15 bases in between. The length of the CDR3 is 12 residues. This chain's CDR3 is CASSLAGRPPYF. The CDR3 DNA reads as TGTGCCAGCAGCTTGGCAGGGCGTCCTCCGTATTTT.

The chain uses TRBV28 and TRBJ2-5; no clear D gene. This CDR3 has 16 amino acids. The V gene's germline CDR1 is MDHEN and CDR2 SYDVKM. V lost 3 bases, J lost 1 base, and 15 bases lay in between. The CDR3 DNA reads TGTGCCAGCAGTTTGGATTTCTTACAGCCCCAAGAGACCCAGTACTTC. It encodes CASSLDFLQPQETQYF. The variable domain in full, completed from reference TRBV28 and TRBJ2-5, reads DVKVTQSSRYLVKRTGEKVFLECVQDMDHENMFWYRQDPGLGLRLIYFSYDVKMKEKGDIPEGYSVSREKKERFSLILESASTNQTSMYLCASSLDFLQPQETQYFGPGTRLLVL.

V is TRBV5-4 and J is TRBJ1-1; D remains unclear. There are 14 residues in the CDR3. V lost 0 bases and J 4 bases, leaving 10 bases between the germline ends. From germline, CDR1 is SGHNT and CDR2 YYREEE (reference sequence). DNA for the CDR3: TGTGCCAGCAGCTTGGATCAGGCATCCACTGAAGCTTTCTTT. Residues: CASSLDQASTEAFF.

This sequence joins TRBV9 and TRBJ2-3, with D perhaps TRBD2 (6 bases). Trimming left V 0 bases short and J 7 bases short, with 18 bases between. CDR1 is SGDLS, CDR2 YYNGEE, per germline. The length of the CDR3 is 16 residues. CDR3 sequence reads: CASSVVAAGLGHTQYF. The CDR3 region has the DNA TGTGCCAGCAGCGTAGTGGCTGCGGGATTAGGGCATACGCAGTATTTT.

The rearrangement links TRBV2 to TRBJ2-3; tentative D call: TRBD2 (6 bases). This CDR3 spans 14 amino acids. Germline assignment: CDR1 SNHLY and CDR2 FYNNEI. V was trimmed by 4 bases and J by 0 bases, leaving 8 bases between them. The CDR3 bases are TGTGCCAGCAGTGTTGCGGGGAGCACAGATACGCAGTATTTT. This encodes CASSVAGSTDTQYF.

The chain carries TRBV6-1 and TRBJ2-6; D not certain. CDR1 is MNHNS, CDR2 SASEGT, per germline. The ends were cut back, 5 bases at V and 0 bases at J, with 8 bases in the middle. This CDR3 comprises 15 residues. CDR3 in DNA: TGTGCCAGCAGTACGACAACCTCTGGGGCCAACGTCCTGACTTTC. Residues: CASSTTTSGANVLTF.

The J gene is TRBJ2-7, the V gene TRBV6-1; D unclear. CDR1 is MNHNS, CDR2 SASEGT, per germline. The CDR3 has 12 residues. The germline V and J ends were trimmed by 4 bases and 1 base, with 5 bases remaining between them. The CDR3 region has the DNA TGTGCCAGCAGTGTTATTTCCTACGAGCAGTACTTC. Translating gives CASSVISYEQYF.

V gene TRBV2 combines with J gene TRBJ1-2; D is undetermined. The V end lost 6 bases, the J end lost 4 bases, and 12 bases lay between the germline ends. The V gene's germline CDR1 is SNHLY and CDR2 FYNNEI. The CDR3 has 13 residues. CDR3 in amino acids: CASRARTGYGYTF. CDR3 sequence (DNA): TGTGCCAGCAGGGCCCGAACGGGCTATGGCTACACCTTC.

The V call is TRBV19, the J call TRBJ2-7; 13 bases line up with TRBD2. The junction had 9 bases not matched to a gene; V was cut back by 8 bases and J by 5 bases. Looked up from germline, CDR1 is LNHDA and CDR2 is SQIVND (reference sequence). The CDR3 consists of 15 residues. The DNA for the CDR3 is TGTGCCAGTGGGACTAGCGGGACTTATGCCGACGAGCAGTACTTC. Translation: CASGTSGTYADEQYF. Variable domain in full (rest from reference TRBV19 and TRBJ2-7): DGGITQSPKYLFRKEGQNVTLSCEQNLNHDAMYWYRQDPGQGLRLIYYSQIVNDFQKGDIAEGYSVSREKKESFPLTVTSAQKNPTAFYLCASGTSGTYADEQYFGPGTRLTVT.

The V call is TRBV20-1, the J call TRBJ1-1; a weak D match, TRBD1 (6 bases). V lost 4 bases and J 9 bases, leaving 9 bases between the germline ends. Germline V gene sequence: CDR1 DFQATT, CDR2 SNEGSKA (reference sequence). There are 10 residues in the CDR3. The CDR3 loop reads CSANRDKAFF. CDR3 nucleotide sequence: TGCAGTGCTAACCGGGACAAAGCTTTCTTT.

The V gene is TRBV2, the J gene TRBJ2-2; 9 bases are shared with TRBD2. Unmatched junction bases numbered 4, after V lost 4 bases and J lost 4 bases. This CDR3 spans 15 amino acids. Germline V lookup: CDR1 SNHLY, CDR2 FYNNEI. In DNA form, the CDR3 reads TGTGCCAGCAGTGGGATAGCGGGAGCCACCGGGGAGCTGTTTTTT. It translates to CASSGIAGATGELFF.

The chain joins TRBV5-1 to TRBJ1-1; D ambiguous. Trimming stripped 7 bases from V and 1 base from J, with 20 bases between. CDR3 length equals 16 residues. CDR1 and CDR2 from the germline V gene are SGHRS and YFSETQ. CDR3 region: CASQLRRLVKNTEAFF. CDR3 sequence (DNA): TGCGCCAGCCAACTCAGGAGGCTCGTCAAGAACACTGAAGCTTTCTTT.

The chain has TRBV7-9 and TRBJ2-5, with D hard to call. There are 15 residues in the CDR3. CDR1 is SEHNR and CDR2 is FQNEAQ in the germline V gene (reference sequence). Trimming stripped 5 bases from V and 1 base from J, with 14 bases between. The CDR3: CASSPKRRLQETQYF. For the CDR3, the DNA is TGTGCCAGCAGCCCAAAGAGGCGGCTCCAAGAGACCCAGTACTTC.

This sequence joins TRBV2 and TRBJ2-2; D is perhaps TRBD2 (6 bases). The CDR3 has 18 residues. The germline V gene encodes CDR1 SNHLY and CDR2 FYNNEI. The V end was cut by 3 bases, the J end by 0 bases, with 17 bases between. The CDR3 region is CASSDVAGIGPNTGELFF. DNA for the CDR3: TGTGCCAGCAGTGATGTGGCGGGAATAGGGCCGAACACCGGGGAGCTGTTTTTT. The whole variable domain, filled in from reference TRBV2 and TRBJ2-2, reads EPEVTQTPSHQVTQMGQEVILRCVPISNHLYFYWYRQILGQKVEFLVSFYNNEISEKSEIFDDQFSVERPDGSNFTLKIRSTKLEDSAMYFCASSDVAGIGPNTGELFFGEGSRLTVL.

V gene TRBV27 combines with J gene TRBJ2-7, with 8 bases lining up with TRBD1. With 2 bases clipped from V and 3 bases from J, the junction kept 3 bases outside the gene matches. Germline CDR1 MNHEY, CDR2 SMNVEV (reference sequence). This CDR3 is 14 amino acids long. The CDR3 sequence is CASSLGQGGYEQYF. Written as DNA, the CDR3 is TGTGCCAGCAGTTTAGGACAGGGAGGCTACGAGCAGTACTTC.

About this clone itself: One end of the junction varies from germline; a read error may be responsible. The CDR3 coding sequence is TGTGCCAGCAGTGTATCCGGGACAGGGGCTCAGCCCCAGCATTTT. Protein product: CASSVSGTGAQPQHF. V and J are TRBV27 and TRBJ1-5, with 10 bases identical to TRBD1. CDR1 and CDR2 from the germline V gene are MNHEY and SMNVEV (reference sequence). The CDR3 spans 15 residues.

The chain carries TRBV4-3 and TRBJ1-5; 7 bases map to TRBD1. The CDR3 has 15 residues. Germline values: CDR1 LGHNA, CDR2 YSLEER. J lost 4 bases, V lost 1 base, and 4 bases had no gene match. The CDR3 DNA sequence: TGCGCCAGCAGCCAAGGGACACAGGGGAATCAGCCCCAGCATTTT. It translates to CASSQGTQGNQPQHF.

This chain connects TRBV5-6 to TRBJ1-4, with 11 bases lining up with TRBD1. V dropped 9 bases and J dropped 5; count of bases not matched to a gene: 21. The CDR3 has 19 residues. CDR1 and CDR2 from the germline V gene are SGHDT and YYEEEE. DNA of the CDR3: TGTGCCAACGGAATTGGCCCCGGGACAGGGGGACGAAGGAATGAAAAACTGTTTTTT. Translating gives CANGIGPGTGGRRNEKLFF.

The chain combines TRBV11-2 with TRBJ2-7, with TRBD2 matching 7 bases. CDR1 and CDR2 from the germline V gene are SGHAT and FQNNGV. The CDR3 has 13 residues. The J segment lost 4 bases and the V segment lost 5 bases, leaving 5 bases of the junction unmatched. The CDR3 reads CASSLGLYYEQYF. The CDR3 coding sequence is TGTGCCAGCAGCCTGGGACTATATTACGAGCAGTACTTC.

V is TRBV6-6 and J is TRBJ2-7; D is uncertain. The CDR3 runs to 16 residues. CDR1 and CDR2 (germline): MNHNY, SVGAGI (reference sequence). Trimming removed 1 base at V and 2 bases at J, with 15 bases between. CDR3 DNA sequence: TGTGCCAGCAGTTACTTGTCAGGAAATTATGCCTACGAGCAGTACTTC. It codes for CASSYLSGNYAYEQYF.